This T cell receptor (beta chain) was captured by sequencing in a study of CD8+ T cells in alopecia areata. Study information: Treated patients were given 5 to 10 mg oral tofacitinib twice daily.

RNA, once extracted, was reverse transcribed into cDNA for use as the sequencing template. Generated by immunoSEQ multiplex PCR, the TCRdb table keeps only in-frame clones and is missing some. The data contain about 40,000 clones, over 85% of them seen just once; the ten biggest clones take up about 19%. Germline loops: CDR1 SGHTA, CDR2 FQGNSA. This CDR3 contains 16 residues. Between the trimmed V and J ends, which lost 4 bases and 3 bases, there was a span of 16 bases. Treatment: oral pan-JAK inhibitor, 5-10 mg twice daily. Collected material from alopecia areata patients comprised lesional scalp punch biopsies and peripheral blood. Separation by sorting yielded CD4+ and CD8+ T cells from PBMCs.

Sample: CD8+ T cells sorted from blood, taken at week 24, from a patient treated with tofacitinib. The chain couples TRBV7-2 to TRBJ1-3, with D perhaps TRBD1 (5 bases). The sequence was collected from a human donor with alopecia areata. This CDR3 is CASSSSSGVIGNTIYF. CDR3 DNA sequence: TGTGCCAGCAGCTCCTCCTCGGGGGTCATTGGAAACACCATATATTTT.